Presented here are 14 T cell receptor beta chains from one specimen sequenced in a study of metastatic and nonmetastatic thyroid tumors. Before thyroid surgery, none of the patients had received any treatment. MiXCR re-clonotyped the PCR reads for TCRdb. The repertoire holds 35,000 to 50,000 clones, with approximately 12% as singletons. Specimen: blood. These receptors all come from a female donor with papillary thyroid cancer or a benign thyroid nodule (not recorded which). Some clones in this sample may be carry-over from other donors' samples.

Of note for this clone: One junction end does not reproduce the germline sequence, and a read error may be involved. This chain uses TRBV19 with TRBJ1-2, with a tentative D call TRBD1 (5 bases). The V gene's germline CDR1 is LNHDA and CDR2 SQIVND (reference sequence). The CDR3 extends over 11 amino acids. This CDR3 reads CASMGDYVYTF. In DNA form, the CDR3 reads TGTGCCAGTATGGGGGACTATGTCTACACCTTC.

This clone was seen more than once but under ten times. Likely a read error: the CDR3 ends without its conserved phenylalanine or tryptophan. The rearrangement uses TRBV18 and TRBJ1-1, with a possible D match to TRBD1 (6 bases). Trimming took off 6 bases at V and 4 bases at J, with 18 bases between the two ends. This CDR3 contains 15 residues. Germline CDR1 is KGHSH and CDR2 is LQKENI. This CDR3 is CASSPGGALSTEAFS. CDR3 DNA sequence: TGTGCCAGCTCCCCTGGGGGGGCTCTTAGCACTGAAGCTTTCTCT.

This clone has ten or more counts. The J gene is TRBJ1-3, the V gene TRBV7-9; D not certain. The CDR3 runs to 13 residues. V was cut by 11 bases and J by 0 bases, with 11 bases left in between. Germline values: CDR1 SEHNR, CDR2 FQNEAQ (reference sequence). Written as DNA, the CDR3 is TGTGCCCTTGACCGCAACTCTGGAAACACCATATATTTT. It encodes CALDRNSGNTIYF.

The chain carries TRBV28 and TRBJ2-7; D call uncertain. CDR3 size: 15 residues. Germline-derived CDR1 and CDR2 are MDHEN and SYDVKM. V was trimmed by 3 bases and J by 3 bases, leaving 15 bases between them. DNA for the CDR3: TGTGCCAGCAGTTTTTGGTGGCTGGATCGCTACGAGCAGTACTTC. It is translated as CASSFWWLDRYEQYF.

Written as DNA, the CDR3 is TGTGCCAGCAGCTCCAGCCGTAACGAGCAGTACTTC. Translated: CASSSSRNEQYF. The chain has TRBV7-3 and TRBJ2-7; D is uncertain. Trimming took off 4 bases at V and 5 bases at J, with 9 bases between the two ends. The germline V gene has CDR1 SGHTA and CDR2 FQGTGA. CDR3 length: 12 residues.

This clone was seen at least ten times. The chain joins TRBV20-1 to TRBJ1-2; D is possibly TRBD1 (5 bases). The CDR3 has 15 amino acids. The V end lost 5 bases, the J end lost 3 bases, and 19 bases lay between the germline ends. Germline CDR1 is DFQATT and CDR2 is SNEGSKA (reference sequence). The CDR3 reads CSAPPNGAAHYGYTF. The CDR3 bases are TGCAGTGCTCCCCCCAACGGGGCAGCCCACTATGGCTACACCTTC.

This clone was detected ten times or more. The chain is built from TRBV28 and TRBJ2-5, with D possibly matching TRBD1 (6 bases). Deletions cut 2 bases from V and 2 bases from J, with 18 bases between. This CDR3 is built from 17 residues. Germline values: CDR1 MDHEN, CDR2 SYDVKM. The CDR3 protein is CASSLSPDRTDQETQYF. CDR3 nucleotides: TGTGCCAGCAGTTTAAGCCCGGACAGAACCGATCAAGAGACCCAGTACTTC.

This clone is termed medium-sized (0.01 to 0.1%). V gene TRBV2 combines with J gene TRBJ1-2, with 9 nucleotides matching TRBD1. V was clipped by 8 bases and J by 5 bases; unmatched bases: 3. The CDR3 covers 12 residues. In germline, CDR1 is SNHLY, CDR2 FYNNEI. DNA for the CDR3: TGTGCCAGCCAGGGACAGGGATATGGCTACACCTTC. Protein product: CASQGQGYGYTF.

This clone occurred many times. In DNA, the CDR3 is TGTGCCAGCACCCCGGGGGCTCGCGAGCAGTACTTC. Amino acid sequence: CASTPGAREQYF. The chain joins TRBV16 to TRBJ2-7, with D possibly called TRBD1 or TRBD2 (6 bases each). Looked up from germline, CDR1 is KGHSY and CDR2 is FQNENV. Deletions cut 7 bases from V and 6 bases from J, with 13 bases between. The CDR3 contains 12 residues.

This clone is classed as medium-sized (0.01 to 0.1%). V usage is TRBV28 and J usage is TRBJ2-1; 9 bases map to TRBD1. Germline V lookup: CDR1 MDHEN, CDR2 SYDVKM. The CDR3 has 16 amino acids. With 5 bases clipped from V and 8 bases from J, the junction kept 13 bases outside the gene matches. CDR3 residues: CASSPTGGGLGDEQFF. CDR3 sequence (DNA): TGTGCCAGCAGTCCCACAGGGGGCGGTTTAGGGGATGAGCAGTTCTTC.

This clone was counted many times. This sequence joins TRBV27 and TRBJ1-1; a possible D gene is TRBD1 (5 bases). V lost 6 bases to trimming and J lost 2 bases, with 13 bases between them. The CDR3 has 14 amino acids. Germline CDR1 and CDR2: MNHEY and SMNVEV (reference sequence). CDR3 in amino acids: CASSSLDRNTEAFF. DNA of the CDR3: TGTGCCAGCAGCTCTCTTGACAGAAACACTGAAGCTTTCTTT.

This clone came up many times. V and J are TRBV27 and TRBJ2-1; D is tentatively TRBD1 or TRBD2 (6 bases each). Germline V CDR1 and CDR2: MNHEY, SMNVEV (reference sequence). The CDR3 runs to 15 residues. The V gene lost 7 bases and the J gene lost 7 bases, with 20 bases spanning the gap. CDR3 in DNA: TGTGCCAGCACCACCATGGGGGGCAGTAAGAATGAGCAGTTCTTC. It encodes CASTTMGGSKNEQFF.

This clone came up many times. This chain joins TRBV10-2 and TRBJ1-5; a weak D match, TRBD1 (6 bases). The germline V gene has CDR1 WSHSY and CDR2 SAAADI. Trimming took off 3 bases at V and 5 bases at J, with 8 bases between the two ends. This CDR3 spans 13 amino acids. CDR3 sequence: CASSDSGDQPQHF. In DNA, the CDR3 is TGCGCCAGCAGTGATTCAGGGGATCAGCCCCAGCATTTT.

This clone was counted many times. The CDR3 loop reads CASCSAQALYEQYF. In DNA form, the CDR3 reads TGTGCCAGCTGCTCGGCACAGGCCTTATACGAGCAGTACTTC. The rearrangement joins TRBV27 to TRBJ2-7; D possibly corresponds to TRBD1 (5 bases). Germline V gene lookup returns CDR1 MNHEY and CDR2 SMNVEV (reference sequence). Trimming left V 8 bases short and J 4 bases short, with 18 bases between. The CDR3 totals 14 residues.